This T cell receptor (beta chain) was retrieved from a study of somatic mutations in cytotoxic T cells in rheumatoid arthritis. Sequenced by immunoSEQ multiplex PCR; TCRdb stores in-frame clones only, minus some. The sample has fewer than 25,000 clones; roughly 87% are singletons. Healthy control subjects consisted of blood donors (median age approximately 58 years, range about 20-75; 55% to 65% female). Flow cytometry was used to check the purity of CD4+ and CD8+ cells, which had been isolated by positive magnetic bead selection. Germline values: CDR1 MDHEN, CDR2 SYDVKM. This CDR3 region has 16 residues. V shed 1 base, J shed 3 bases, and the junction held 4 bases outside the gene matches.

The sequence derives from a woman aged 45 to 65 in good health. The sequencing input was CD8+ T cells sorted from blood. V usage is TRBV28 and J usage is TRBJ2-3, with 10 nucleotides matching TRBD2. The CDR3 spells CASSLLQRGGTDTQYF. Written as DNA, the CDR3 is TGTGCCAGCAGTTTATTACAGCGGGGGGGTACAGATACGCAGTATTTT.